A selection of T cell receptor beta chains follows, all from one sample in a study of blood T cell repertoires in COVID-19. Using immunoSEQ multiplex PCR, the repertoire was profiled, and TCRdb retains in-frame clones only, with some absent. The top ten clones hold about 9.4% of a sample with roughly 89,000 clones, 75% to 85% of them seen once. Sequencing was done on a sample of peripheral blood. These receptors all stem from a woman aged 65 to 85 with acute or convalescent COVID-19. The CDR3 runs from the conserved cysteine through the conserved F or W. A D gene is named only where the DNA matches it firmly.

v_gene: TRBV9; j_gene: TRBJ1-2; d_gene: TRBD1; len: 16; CDR3aa: CASSAPQGARGYGYTF; CDR3nt: TGTGCCAGCAGCGCACCCCAGGGGGCTCGAGGCTATGGCTACACCTTC
v_gene: TRBV10-3; j_gene: TRBJ2-2; d_gene: -; len: 14; CDR3aa: CATRASGNTGELFF; CDR3nt: TGTGCCACGCGGGCGAGCGGGAACACCGGGGAGCTGTTTTTT
v_gene: TRBV5-1; j_gene: TRBJ2-1; d_gene: -; len: 19; CDR3aa: CASSLSRGGVSGTYNEQFF; CDR3nt: TGCGCCAGCAGCTTGTCGCGCGGTGGTGTGAGCGGTACCTACAATGAGCAGTTCTTC
v_gene: TRBV9; j_gene: TRBJ2-7; d_gene: TRBD1; len: 15; CDR3aa: CASSALPTGFDEQYF; CDR3nt: TGTGCCAGCAGCGCCCTACCGACAGGGTTCGACGAGCAGTACTTC
v_gene: TRBV13; j_gene: TRBJ2-1; d_gene: TRBD2; len: 16; CDR3aa: CASSIRSGGGYNEQFF; CDR3nt: TGTGCCAGCAGCATCCGCAGCGGGGGAGGATACAATGAGCAGTTCTTC
v_gene: TRBV19; j_gene: TRBJ1-5; d_gene: -; len: 17; CDR3aa: CASSRGGEGLRNQPQHF; CDR3nt: TGTGCCAGTAGTCGCGGCGGGGAGGGCCTCCGCAATCAGCCCCAGCATTTT
v_gene: TRBV7-2; j_gene: TRBJ2-1; d_gene: -; len: 14; CDR3aa: CASSLAASYNEQFF; CDR3nt: TGCGCCAGCAGCTTAGCAGCTAGCTACAATGAGCAGTTCTTC
v_gene: TRBV28; j_gene: TRBJ1-5; d_gene: -; len: 16; CDR3aa: CASSTRDIYSNQPQHF; CDR3nt: TGTGCCAGCAGCACGAGGGACATTTATAGCAATCAGCCCCAGCATTTT
v_gene: TRBV9; j_gene: TRBJ1-1; d_gene: -; len: 13; CDR3aa: CASSVVSGTEAFF; CDR3nt: TGTGCCAGCAGCGTAGTCAGTGGCACTGAAGCTTTCTTT
v_gene: TRBV29-1; j_gene: TRBJ1-1; d_gene: TRBD1; len: 12; CDR3aa: CSARDRGSPAFF; CDR3nt: TGCAGCGCCCGGGACAGAGGCTCCCCAGCTTTCTTT